Below, one TCR beta chain is given with its context. The antigen remains undetermined. The table came from immunoSEQ multiplex PCR; TCRdb's copy has only in-frame clones and leaves some out. Here the sample spans 60,000 to 65,000 clones, around 88% being singletons. The data derive from a study of PD-1 blockade in mismatch repair-deficient tumors. Study-level background: Patients had approximately 13 mismatch repair-deficient cancer types and were previously treated and progressing.

Every patient had mismatch repair deficiency by PCR or immunohistochemistry. TCR sequencing covered a few patients who responded to pembrolizumab. Study-wide points: Tumor-resident clones, often undetectable pretreatment in blood, expanded then contracted after pembrolizumab.

V was pared by 7 bases and J by 4 bases, with 12 bases of the junction left unmatched. The CDR3 has 15 residues. Germline CDR1 reads SGHAT; CDR2 reads FQNNGV. This receptor was obtained from an adult with mismatch repair-deficient cancer. The starting material was peripheral blood, obtained 52 weeks after starting pembrolizumab. The chain links TRBV11-2 to TRBJ1-2; 7 nucleotides align to TRBD1. The CDR3: CASKRETGPGYGYTF. CDR3 bases: TGTGCCAGCAAGAGAGAGACAGGGCCAGGCTATGGCTACACCTTC.